This record looks at one T cell receptor (beta chain) sequence and its context. Its antigen remains unidentified. The CDR3 has 14 amino acids. Germline V lookup: CDR1 MNHEY, CDR2 SMNVEV (reference sequence). Between the trimmed V and J ends, which lost 3 bases and 1 base, there was a span of 7 bases. These data originate in a study of OX40 agonist ivuxolimab in advanced cancers. Background on the study: It was ivuxolimab, an agonistic anti-OX40 (CD134) antibody, that patients were treated with. Patients undergoing dose escalation presented with hepatocellular carcinoma, melanoma, renal cell or head and neck cancer.

Study-level points and caveats: Partial responders treated at 0.1-3.0 mg/kg exhibited clonal expansion among the lowest measured. Expanded clones belonging to CD8+ T cells outnumbered, on average, those of CD4+.

Data came from immunoSEQ multiplex PCR; TCRdb stores just in-frame clones and leaves some out. In the table there are some 50,000 clones, around 94% of which are singletons. The sequences come from CD4+ or CD8+ T cells sorted from blood, collected in a trial of the OX40 agonist ivuxolimab. The clonotype was recovered from an adult with an advanced solid tumor such as melanoma, head and neck, liver or kidney cancer. The chain couples TRBV27 to TRBJ1-5; no firm D call. CDR3 nucleotides: TGTGCCAGCAGTTTTCGGGGAAGCAATCAGCCCCAGCATTTT. Translation: CASSFRGSNQPQHF.